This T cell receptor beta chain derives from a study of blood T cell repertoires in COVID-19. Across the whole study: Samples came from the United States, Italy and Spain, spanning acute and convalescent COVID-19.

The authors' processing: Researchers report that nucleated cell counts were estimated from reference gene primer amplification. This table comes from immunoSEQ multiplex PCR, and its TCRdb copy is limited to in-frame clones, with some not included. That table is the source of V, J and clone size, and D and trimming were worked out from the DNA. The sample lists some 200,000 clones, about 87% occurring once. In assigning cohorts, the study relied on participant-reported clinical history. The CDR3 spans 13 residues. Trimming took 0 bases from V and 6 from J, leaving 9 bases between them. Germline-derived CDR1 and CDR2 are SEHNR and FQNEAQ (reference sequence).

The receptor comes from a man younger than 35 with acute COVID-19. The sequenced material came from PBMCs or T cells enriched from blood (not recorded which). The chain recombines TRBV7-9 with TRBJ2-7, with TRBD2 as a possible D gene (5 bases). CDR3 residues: CASSLAEGSEQYF. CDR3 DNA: TGTGCCAGCAGCTTAGCCGAGGGAAGCGAGCAGTACTTC.